The 15 T cell receptor beta chains below all came from one sample that was sequenced in a study of blood T cell repertoires in COVID-19. TCRdb's copy holds only in-frame clones and misses some; the assay was immunoSEQ multiplex PCR. This sample carries around 50,000 clones, around four fifths of them seen once, and the ten largest clones take 5.3%. The sample comprised peripheral blood. The receptor set was obtained from a human donor in a cohort sampled during active COVID-19.

The J gene is TRBJ2-7, the V gene TRBV7-2, with 7 nucleotides matching TRBD1. Germline V lookup: CDR1 SGHTA, CDR2 FQGNSA. J gave up 6 bases and V 5 bases, and 10 bases lay outside the gene matches. The CDR3 consists of 14 residues. CDR3 sequence reads: CASSVTGVWGEQYF. The CDR3 bases are TGTGCCAGCAGCGTTACAGGGGTGTGGGGCGAGCAGTACTTC. The entire variable domain, with the rest obtained from reference TRBV7-2 and TRBJ2-7, is as follows: GAGVSQSPSNKVTEKGKDVELRCDPISGHTALYWYRQSLGQGLEFLIYFQGNSAPDKSGLPSDRFSAERTGGSVSTLTIQRTQQEDSAVYLCASSVTGVWGEQYFGPGTRLTVT.

The genes are TRBV5-6 and TRBJ2-6; D remains ambiguous. The CDR3 loop spans 14 amino acids. Germline-derived CDR1 and CDR2 are SGHDT and YYEEEE. V lost 1 base, J lost 2 bases, and 4 bases lay in between. The CDR3 region is CASSLLTGANVLTF. CDR3 sequence (DNA): TGTGCCAGCAGCTTGTTAACTGGGGCCAACGTCCTGACTTTC.

The J gene is TRBJ2-7, the V gene TRBV6-5; possible D gene TRBD2, 7 bases. The V gene lost 8 bases and the J gene lost 2 bases, with 16 bases spanning the gap. Germline CDR1 MNHEY, CDR2 SVGAGI. The CDR3 extends over 14 amino acids. CDR3 DNA sequence: TGTGCCAGCCGAGCCGGGGGGCACACCTACGAGCAGTACTTC. Its protein is CASRAGGHTYEQYF.

The chain uses TRBV30 and TRBJ1-3; D not resolved. CDR3 length: 13 amino acids. Germline V CDR1 and CDR2: GTSNPN, SVGIG (reference sequence). The V and J ends lost 4 bases and 8 bases respectively, with 15 bases between them. CDR3 residues: CAWNRDQRDTIYF. For the CDR3, the DNA is TGTGCCTGGAACCGCGATCAGAGGGACACCATATATTTT.

This rearrangement joins TRBV11-2 to TRBJ2-5; D is undetermined. The CDR3 sequence is 15 residues long. Germline V gene sequence: CDR1 SGHAT, CDR2 FQNNGV. V was pared by 1 base and J by 2 bases, with 11 bases between. The CDR3 DNA reads as TGTGCCAGCAGCTTAGGAAACAGAATTCAAGAGACCCAGTACTTC. As protein: CASSLGNRIQETQYF.

The chain joins TRBV7-2 to TRBJ1-2, with D possibly TRBD1 on 6 matching bases. CDR3 size: 18 residues. From germline, CDR1 is SGHTA and CDR2 FQGNSA. Trimming stripped 2 bases from V and 6 bases from J, with 25 bases between. DNA of the CDR3: TGTGCCAGCAGCTTATTGGGGCGACCCAAAGGGGGTCTAAATGGCTACACCTTC. The encoded protein is CASSLLGRPKGGLNGYTF. The full variable domain, completed using reference TRBV7-2 and TRBJ1-2, is GAGVSQSPSNKVTEKGKDVELRCDPISGHTALYWYRQSLGQGLEFLIYFQGNSAPDKSGLPSDRFSAERTGGSVSTLTIQRTQQEDSAVYLCASSLLGRPKGGLNGYTFGSGTRLTVV.

J is TRBJ2-2 and V is TRBV27; TRBD1 matches 9 bases. The germline V gene has CDR1 MNHEY and CDR2 SMNVEV (reference sequence). The V gene end was trimmed by 10 bases and the J gene end by 6 bases; junction bases not matched to a gene: 9. The CDR3 sequence is 14 residues long. The CDR3 nucleotides read TGTGCCACCCGGACAGGGGTGAAAGCCGGGGAGCTGTTTTTT. Residues: CATRTGVKAGELFF.

The chain recombines TRBV5-5 with TRBJ2-7; D might be TRBD1 (5 bases). The germline V gene has CDR1 SGHKS and CDR2 YYEKEE (reference sequence). V was clipped by 2 bases and J by 3 bases, with 12 bases between them. This CDR3 has 14 residues. The CDR3 region has the DNA TGTGCCAGCAGCTTAGGGGCGGTGGACTACGAGCAGTACTTC. As protein: CASSLGAVDYEQYF.

The chain is built from TRBV4-3 and TRBJ1-6; TRBD1 might be the D (6 bases). The CDR3 covers 16 residues. Germline lookup yields CDR1 LGHNA and CDR2 YSLEER. V was clipped by 1 base and J by 9 bases, with 16 bases between them. Here the CDR3 DNA reads TGCGCCAGCAGCCAAGGGTCGAAGGGGGTTGGTTCACCCCTCCACTTT. It encodes CASSQGSKGVGSPLHF.

The genes are TRBV4-3 and TRBJ2-3; no firm D call. Germline assignment: CDR1 LGHNA and CDR2 YSLEER. The CDR3 consists of 15 residues. V gave up 0 bases and J gave up 6 bases, with 13 bases separating them. The CDR3 region is CASSQDLVALDTQYF. The CDR3 DNA reads TGCGCCAGCAGCCAAGATTTGGTAGCTCTCGATACGCAGTATTTT.

The chain uses TRBV4-3 and TRBJ2-3; no definite D call. V was pared by 0 bases and J by 6 bases, with 13 bases between. This CDR3 is built from 15 residues. Looked up from germline, CDR1 is LGHNA and CDR2 is YSLEER. The CDR3 is CASSQDLLASDTQYF. In DNA, the CDR3 is TGCGCCAGCAGCCAAGATCTCCTGGCCTCGGATACGCAGTATTTT.

This chain links TRBV3-1 (or the pseudogene TRBV3-2) with TRBJ2-1, with D possibly matching TRBD1 (6 bases). The V gene's germline CDR1 is LGHDT and CDR2 YNNKEL (reference sequence). The V end was cut by 1 base, the J end by 7 bases, with 17 bases between. CDR3 length: 16 residues. The CDR3 here is CASSQGHGTQGNEQFF. The DNA for the CDR3 is TGTGCCAGCAGCCAAGGGCACGGGACCCAGGGGAATGAGCAGTTCTTC.

This clone was seen just once. The chain has TRBV6-2 or TRBV6-3 and TRBJ1-6, with D perhaps TRBD1 (5 bases). Germline CDR1 reads MNHEY; CDR2 reads SVGEGT. V gave up 5 bases and J gave up 0 bases, with 17 bases separating them. CDR3 size: 18 residues. CDR3 in DNA: TGTGCCAGCAGTCCGACTCCGGGACTAAGCTCCTATAATTCACCCCTCCACTTT. This sequence encodes CASSPTPGLSSYNSPLHF.

This clone was detected only a few times. The chain couples TRBV2 to TRBJ2-7, with TRBD2 as a possible D gene (7 bases). Germline V gene data show CDR1 as SNHLY and CDR2 as FYNNEI. The V end lost 4 bases, the J end lost 2 bases, and 9 bases lay between the germline ends. The CDR3 is 13 amino acids. CDR3 in DNA: TGTGCCAGCAGTGCGGGGGGCCCCTACGAGCAGTACTTC. Its protein is CASSAGGPYEQYF.

This chain joins TRBV28 and TRBJ1-6; D might be TRBD1 (5 bases). Trimming stripped 5 bases from V and 14 bases from J, with 13 bases between. Germline V gene data show CDR1 as MDHEN and CDR2 as SYDVKM. The CDR3 runs to 12 residues. The CDR3 DNA reads as TGTGCCAGCAGTACGCCACAGGAGTCCCTCCACTTT. It yields the protein CASSTPQESLHF.